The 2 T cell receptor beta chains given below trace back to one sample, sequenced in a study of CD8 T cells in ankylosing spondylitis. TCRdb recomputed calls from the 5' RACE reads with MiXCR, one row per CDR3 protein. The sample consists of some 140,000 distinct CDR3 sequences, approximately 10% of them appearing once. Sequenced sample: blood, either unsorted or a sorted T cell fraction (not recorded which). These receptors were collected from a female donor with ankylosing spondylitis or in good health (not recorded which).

The CDR3 DNA reads TGTGCCAGCAGCCCAGGGGACAATGCAGGACAGCCCCAGCATTTT. Protein sequence: CASSPGDNAGQPQHF. This rearrangement joins TRBV7-2 to TRBJ1-5, with D tentatively TRBD1 (6 bases). V was trimmed by 5 bases and J by 7 bases, leaving 18 bases between them. The CDR3 totals 15 residues. The germline V gene encodes CDR1 SGHTA and CDR2 FQGNSA. Based on the CDR3 plus reference TRBV7-2 and TRBJ1-5, the full variable domain is GAGVSQSPSNKVTEKGKDVELRCDPISGHTALYWYRQSLGQGLEFLIYFQGNSAPDKSGLPSDRFSAERTGGSVSTLTIQRTQQEDSAVYLCASSPGDNAGQPQHFGDGTRLSIL.

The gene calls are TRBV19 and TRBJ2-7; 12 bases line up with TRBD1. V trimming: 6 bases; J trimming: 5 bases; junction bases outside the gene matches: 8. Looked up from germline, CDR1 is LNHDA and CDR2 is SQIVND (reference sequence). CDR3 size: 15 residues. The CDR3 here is CASRRSGQGANEQYF. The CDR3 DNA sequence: TGTGCCAGTAGACGATCGGGACAGGGGGCCAACGAGCAGTACTTC.